This entry lists 20 T cell receptor beta chains sequenced from one sample in a study of blood T cell repertoires in COVID-19. Repertoires were generated with immunoSEQ multiplex PCR, while TCRdb's copy carries only in-frame clones and drops some. The sample consists of roughly 34,000 clones, roughly three quarters of them appearing once. Sequenced input: peripheral blood. These receptors were obtained from a man older than 75 with acute or convalescent COVID-19.

The rearrangement uses TRBV9 and TRBJ1-6; a possible D gene is TRBD1 (6 bases). This CDR3 is built from 16 residues. The V and J ends lost 4 bases and 4 bases respectively, with 15 bases between them. Germline V gene lookup returns CDR1 SGDLS and CDR2 YYNGEE. The CDR3 DNA sequence: TGTGCCAGCAGCTCGCAGGGGCCATCATATAATTCACCCCTCCACTTT. Translation gives CASSSQGPSYNSPLHF.

V gene TRBV11-2 combines with J gene TRBJ2-7, with 7 bases aligning to TRBD2. The CDR3 has 15 amino acids. V lost 0 bases to trimming and J lost 3 bases; unmatched junction nucleotides: 5. Germline CDR1 SGHAT, CDR2 FQNNGV. The CDR3 protein is CASSLDRGGGYEQYF. In DNA, the CDR3 is TGTGCCAGCAGCTTAGATCGTGGGGGGGGCTACGAGCAGTACTTC.

Only a few counts were recorded for this clone. The chain joins TRBV6-2 or TRBV6-3 to TRBJ2-7; the D gene is possibly TRBD1 (6 bases). Trimming removed 6 bases from V and 2 bases from J, with 14 bases in between. CDR3 length: 14 amino acids. Per the germline V gene, CDR1 is MNHEY and CDR2 is SVGEGT. The CDR3 nucleotides are TGTGCCAGCAGCCGTCCGGACAGCGCCTACGAGCAGTACTTC. Translated, it gives CASSRPDSAYEQYF.

This chain connects TRBV6-1 to TRBJ2-5; 8 positions agree with TRBD1. CDR3 length: 16 amino acids. J lost 4 bases, V lost 2 bases, and 9 bases had no gene match. Germline CDR1 and CDR2: MNHNS and SASEGT. CDR3 loop: CASSEFFRGLGETQYF. CDR3 sequence (DNA): TGTGCCAGCAGTGAATTTTTCAGGGGGCTTGGAGAGACCCAGTACTTC.

The V gene is TRBV7-2, the J gene TRBJ1-1; possible D gene TRBD1, 6 bases. The CDR3 sequence is 13 residues long. V lost 4 bases, J lost 3 bases, and 9 bases lay in between. The germline V gene encodes CDR1 SGHTA and CDR2 FQGNSA. In DNA form, the CDR3 reads TGTGCCAGCAGCTCACAGGGAGACACTGAAGCTTTCTTT. It yields the protein CASSSQGDTEAFF.

In this sample, this clone turned up a few times. The V gene is TRBV5-1, the J gene TRBJ2-4, with 12 bases that match TRBD2. Per germline, CDR1 SGHRS and CDR2 YFSETQ. The CDR3 spans 18 residues. J lost 0 bases, V lost 0 bases, and 4 bases had no gene match. CDR3 loop: CASSLGRTSGIAKNIQYF. The DNA of the CDR3 is TGCGCCAGCAGCTTGGGACGGACTAGCGGGATAGCCAAAAACATTCAGTACTTC.

CDR3 in amino acids: CASSLPPGGLVADTQYF. The CDR3 DNA reads as TGCGCCAGCAGCTTACCCCCAGGGGGACTAGTGGCAGATACGCAGTATTTT. V is TRBV5-1 and J is TRBJ2-3; maybe TRBD2 (8 bases). V was clipped by 2 bases and J by 4 bases, with 20 bases between them. The CDR3 covers 17 residues. The germline gives CDR1 SGHRS, CDR2 YFSETQ.

The V and J genes are TRBV19 and TRBJ1-5; D uncertain. Trimming left V 2 bases short and J 0 bases short, with 8 bases between. There are 15 residues in the CDR3. Per the germline V gene, CDR1 is LNHDA and CDR2 is SQIVND (reference sequence). CDR3 residues: CASSIRGSSNQPQHF. The CDR3 coding sequence is TGTGCCAGTAGTATACGGGGAAGTAGCAATCAGCCCCAGCATTTT.

The J gene is TRBJ2-7, the V gene TRBV7-9; 8 bases align to TRBD1. Trimming cost V 2 bases and J 3 bases; bases outside gene matches: 9. CDR1 is SEHNR, CDR2 FQNEAQ, per germline (reference sequence). This CDR3 is 16 amino acids long. The CDR3 reads CASSLTNRGNVYEQYF. The CDR3 DNA is TGTGCCAGCAGCTTAACTAACAGGGGGAATGTCTACGAGCAGTACTTC.

The V gene is TRBV4-1, the J gene TRBJ2-3; 10 bases agree with TRBD2. CDR3 length: 16 residues. CDR1 and CDR2 (germline): MGHRA, YSYEKL. Unmatched junction bases numbered 7, after V lost 0 bases and J lost 7 bases. The CDR3 DNA reads TGCGCCAGCAGCCAAGAAGGTCTAGCGGGGGCAAATACGCAGTATTTT. Its protein product is CASSQEGLAGANTQYF.

The chain has TRBV27 and TRBJ1-2; no reliable D call. Per germline, CDR1 MNHEY and CDR2 SMNVEV (reference sequence). V was clipped by 5 bases and J by 3 bases, with 10 bases between them. This CDR3 contains 13 residues. The CDR3, as DNA: TGTGCCAGCAGTCCCTTTCGGTACTATGGCTACACCTTC. Protein product: CASSPFRYYGYTF.

V usage is TRBV4-3 and J usage is TRBJ1-5, with D hard to call. The germline V gene encodes CDR1 LGHNA and CDR2 YSLEER. The CDR3 runs 18 residues. V was trimmed by 4 bases and J by 1 base, leaving 20 bases between them. The CDR3 DNA reads TGCGCCAGCAGCCTCCCCCGATTGGCAGGCGGGAGCAATCAGCCCCAGCATTTT. Protein sequence: CASSLPRLAGGSNQPQHF.

This chain connects TRBV5-4 to TRBJ1-1; TRBD1 matches at 7 bases. The CDR3 length is 14 residues. Germline loops: CDR1 SGHNT, CDR2 YYREEE (reference sequence). The V segment lost 4 bases and the J segment 1 base; nucleotides outside the gene matches: 4. The CDR3 here is CASSADRSNTEAFF. The CDR3 DNA follows: TGTGCCAGCAGCGCGGACAGGTCGAACACTGAAGCTTTCTTT.

The rearrangement uses TRBV3-1 (or the pseudogene TRBV3-2) and TRBJ1-3; D perhaps matches TRBD1 (5 bases). Between the trimmed V and J ends, which lost 0 bases and 2 bases, there was a span of 17 bases. Germline values: CDR1 LGHDT, CDR2 YNNKEL (reference sequence). The CDR3 runs to 18 residues. The CDR3 spells CASSQDRGGAFAGNTIYF. DNA of the CDR3: TGTGCCAGCAGCCAAGATAGGGGAGGTGCCTTCGCTGGAAACACCATATATTTT.

The chain employs TRBV6-2 or TRBV6-3 and TRBJ2-1; 15 nucleotides line up with TRBD2. CDR3 length: 14 amino acids. V lost 5 bases, J lost 8 bases, and 1 base stayed unmatched. The germline CDR1 and CDR2 sequences are MNHEY and SVGEGT. The CDR3 is CASSRTSGRDEQFF. DNA for the CDR3: TGTGCCAGCAGTCGGACTAGCGGGAGGGATGAGCAGTTCTTC.

The rearrangement joins TRBV5-4 to TRBJ2-5, with TRBD2 matching 9 bases. V trimming: 0 bases; J trimming: 5 bases; junction bases outside the gene matches: 11. Germline CDR1 and CDR2: SGHNT and YYREEE (reference sequence). CDR3 size: 17 residues. As DNA, the CDR3 is TGTGCCAGCAGCTTGGTTCCAGCGGGAGGCATGTGGGAGACCCAGTACTTC. Its protein is CASSLVPAGGMWETQYF.

The chain is built from TRBV6-2 or TRBV6-3 and TRBJ2-7, with 10 positions matching TRBD1. Germline V gene data show CDR1 as MNHEY and CDR2 as SVGEGT. The V and J ends lost 0 bases and 4 bases, in that order; junction bases with no gene match: 9. The CDR3 spans 17 residues. CDR3 residues: CASSYSNLGQGRYEQYF. DNA for the CDR3: TGTGCCAGCAGTTACTCGAACCTGGGACAGGGGCGGTACGAGCAGTACTTC.

A note on this clone: The junction shows a germline mismatch at one end, possibly a read error. The rearrangement joins TRBV20-1 to TRBJ1-4; D gene ambiguous. CDR1 DFQATT and CDR2 SNEGSKA come from the germline V gene (reference sequence). The CDR3 spans 11 residues. The CDR3 loop is CSARVGLDVLF. The CDR3 DNA follows: TGCAGTGCTAGAGTTGGCCTTGATGTGCTTTTT.

The CDR3 coding sequence is TGTGCCAGCAGCCCCCTTGCGGGAGACGCACGCACAGATACGCAGTATTTT. The encoded protein is CASSPLAGDARTDTQYF. This chain joins TRBV3-1 (or the pseudogene TRBV3-2) and TRBJ2-3, with TRBD2 identical over 7 bases. The germline CDR1 and CDR2 sequences are LGHDT and YNNKEL (reference sequence). J was trimmed by 1 base and V by 4 bases; bases with no gene match: 11. This CDR3 region has 17 residues.

The rearrangement uses TRBV18 and TRBJ2-7; no clear D. Trimming removed 2 bases from V and 7 bases from J, with 9 bases in between. There are 12 residues in the CDR3. Germline CDR1 is KGHSH and CDR2 is LQKENI. In nucleotides, the CDR3 is TGTGCCAGCTCACCATCCCTCACTGAGCAGTACTTC. Its translation: CASSPSLTEQYF.